This T cell receptor (beta chain) originates from a study of early T cells in non-severe SARS-CoV-2 infection. This clonotype was found many times. Attachment of unique molecular identifiers was made to individual cDNA molecules. One entry per CDR3 protein, called by TCRdb with MiXCR from the 5' RACE reads. The table shows tens of thousands of distinct CDR3 sequences, with roughly 12% occurring only once. The CDR3 consists of 14 residues. CDR1 and CDR2 (germline): DFQATT, SNEGSKA (reference sequence). V lost 3 bases to trimming and J lost 5 bases; unmatched junction nucleotides: 5. This clonotype originated in an adult who was a healthcare worker with PCR-confirmed SARS-CoV-2 infection or an uninfected control (not recorded which). The sequenced material came from whole blood. V usage is TRBV20-1 and J usage is TRBJ2-3; 10 nucleotides match TRBD1. This CDR3 reads CSARGDRGKDTQYF. CDR3 bases: TGCAGTGCTAGGGGGGACAGGGGAAAAGATACGCAGTATTTT.